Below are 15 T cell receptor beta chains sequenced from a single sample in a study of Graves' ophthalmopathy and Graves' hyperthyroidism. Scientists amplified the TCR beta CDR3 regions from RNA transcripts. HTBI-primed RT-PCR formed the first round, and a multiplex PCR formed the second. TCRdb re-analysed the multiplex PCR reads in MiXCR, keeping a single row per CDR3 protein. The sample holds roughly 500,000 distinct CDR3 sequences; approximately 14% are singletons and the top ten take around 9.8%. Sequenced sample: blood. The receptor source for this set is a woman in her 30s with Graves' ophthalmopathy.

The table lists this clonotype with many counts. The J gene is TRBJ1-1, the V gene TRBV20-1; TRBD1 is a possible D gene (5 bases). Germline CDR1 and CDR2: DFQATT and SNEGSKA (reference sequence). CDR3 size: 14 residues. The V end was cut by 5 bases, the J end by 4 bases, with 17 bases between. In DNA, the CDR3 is TGCAGTGCTTGGGGATTCTCCAGGGCCACTGAAGCTTTCTTT. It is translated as CSAWGFSRATEAFF.

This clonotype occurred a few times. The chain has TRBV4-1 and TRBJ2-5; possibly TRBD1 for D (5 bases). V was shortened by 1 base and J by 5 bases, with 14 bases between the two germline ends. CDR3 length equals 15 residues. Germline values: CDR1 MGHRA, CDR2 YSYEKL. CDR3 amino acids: CASSQASGQFETQYF. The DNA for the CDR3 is TGCGCCAGCAGCCAAGCTTCCGGACAATTCGAGACCCAGTACTTC.

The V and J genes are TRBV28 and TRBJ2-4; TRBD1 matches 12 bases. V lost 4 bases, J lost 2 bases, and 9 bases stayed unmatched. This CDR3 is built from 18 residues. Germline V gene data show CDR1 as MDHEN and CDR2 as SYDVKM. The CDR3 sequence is CASSWDRGLRGTKNIQYF. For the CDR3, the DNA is TGTGCCAGCAGTTGGGACAGGGGGCTGAGGGGAACCAAAAACATTCAGTACTTC.

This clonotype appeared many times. CDR3 amino acids: CASSSGGGYGYTF. The CDR3 DNA is TGTGCCAGCAGCTCGGGAGGGGGCTATGGCTACACCTTC. This chain joins TRBV7-2 and TRBJ1-2; the D gene is possibly TRBD1 (6 bases). Germline CDR1 is SGHTA and CDR2 is FQGNSA. Trimming removed 4 bases from V and 4 bases from J, with 10 bases in between. The CDR3 spans 13 residues.

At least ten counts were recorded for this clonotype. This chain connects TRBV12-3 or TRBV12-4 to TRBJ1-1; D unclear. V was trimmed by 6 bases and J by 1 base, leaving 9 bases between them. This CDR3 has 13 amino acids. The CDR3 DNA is TGTGCCAGCAGACGGGCAGAGAACACTGAAGCTTTCTTT. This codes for CASRRAENTEAFF.

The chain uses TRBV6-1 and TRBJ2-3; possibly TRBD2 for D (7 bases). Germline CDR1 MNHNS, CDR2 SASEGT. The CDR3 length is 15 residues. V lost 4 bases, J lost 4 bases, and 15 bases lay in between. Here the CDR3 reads CASSGLEGGADTQYF. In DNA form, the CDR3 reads TGTGCCAGCAGTGGCTTAGAGGGGGGGGCAGATACGCAGTATTTT.

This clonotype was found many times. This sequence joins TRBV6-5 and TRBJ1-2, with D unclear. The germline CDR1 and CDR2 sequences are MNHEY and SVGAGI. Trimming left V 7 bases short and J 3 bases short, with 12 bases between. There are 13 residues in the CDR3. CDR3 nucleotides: TGTGCCAGCATTCTCGACGGGTACTATGGCTACACCTTC. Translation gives CASILDGYYGYTF.

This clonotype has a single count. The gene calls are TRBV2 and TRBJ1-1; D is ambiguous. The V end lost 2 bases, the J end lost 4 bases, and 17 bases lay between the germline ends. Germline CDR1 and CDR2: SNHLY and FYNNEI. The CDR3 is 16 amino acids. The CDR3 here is CASSETIPEKGTEAFF. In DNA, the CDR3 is TGTGCCAGCAGTGAAACGATACCCGAGAAGGGCACTGAAGCTTTCTTT.

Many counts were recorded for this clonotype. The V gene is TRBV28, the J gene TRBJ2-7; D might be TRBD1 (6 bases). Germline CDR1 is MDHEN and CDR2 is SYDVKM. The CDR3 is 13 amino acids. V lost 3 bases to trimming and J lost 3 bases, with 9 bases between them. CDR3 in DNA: TGTGCCAGCAGTTTCCAACAGGGCTACGAGCAGTACTTC. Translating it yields CASSFQQGYEQYF.

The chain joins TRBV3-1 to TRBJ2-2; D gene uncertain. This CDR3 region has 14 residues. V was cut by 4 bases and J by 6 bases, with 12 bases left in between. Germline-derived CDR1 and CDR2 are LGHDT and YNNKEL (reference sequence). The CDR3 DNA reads TGTGCCAGCAGCCCATTACACCCCCCCGGGGAGCTGTTTTTT. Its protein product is CASSPLHPPGELFF.

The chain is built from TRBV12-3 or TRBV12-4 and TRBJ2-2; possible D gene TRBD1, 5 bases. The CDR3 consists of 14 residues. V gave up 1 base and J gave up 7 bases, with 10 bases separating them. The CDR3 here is CASSLDRLDGELFF. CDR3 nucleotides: TGTGCCAGCAGTTTAGACAGGCTAGACGGGGAGCTGTTTTTT.

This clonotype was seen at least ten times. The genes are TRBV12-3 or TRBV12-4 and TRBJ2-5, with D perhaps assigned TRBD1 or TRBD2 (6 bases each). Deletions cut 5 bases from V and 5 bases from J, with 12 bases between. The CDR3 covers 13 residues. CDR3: CASSPGARETQYF. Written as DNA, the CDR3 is TGTGCCAGCAGTCCGGGGGCGCGCGAGACCCAGTACTTC.

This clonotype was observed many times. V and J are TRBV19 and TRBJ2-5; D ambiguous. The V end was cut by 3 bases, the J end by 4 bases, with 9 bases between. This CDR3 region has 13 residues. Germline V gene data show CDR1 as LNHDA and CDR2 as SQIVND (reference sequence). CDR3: CASSMWMRETQYF. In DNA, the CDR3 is TGTGCCAGTAGTATGTGGATGAGAGAGACCCAGTACTTC. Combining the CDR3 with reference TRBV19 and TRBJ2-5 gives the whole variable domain DGGITQSPKYLFRKEGQNVTLSCEQNLNHDAMYWYRQDPGQGLRLIYYSQIVNDFQKGDIAEGYSVSREKKESFPLTVTSAQKNPTAFYLCASSMWMRETQYFGPGTRLLVL.

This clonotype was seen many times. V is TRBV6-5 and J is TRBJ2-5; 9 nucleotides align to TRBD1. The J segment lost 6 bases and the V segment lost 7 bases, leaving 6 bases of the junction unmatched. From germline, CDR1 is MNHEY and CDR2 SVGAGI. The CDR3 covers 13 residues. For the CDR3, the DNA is TGTGCCAGCATGGGACAGGGAATAAAGACCCAGTACTTC. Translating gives CASMGQGIKTQYF.

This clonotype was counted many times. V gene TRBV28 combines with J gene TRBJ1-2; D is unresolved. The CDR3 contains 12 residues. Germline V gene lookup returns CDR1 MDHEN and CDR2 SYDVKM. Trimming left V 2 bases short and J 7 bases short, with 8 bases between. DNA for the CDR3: TGTGCCAGCAGTTTACCAGGAGGTGGCTACACCTTC. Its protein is CASSLPGGGYTF.